This TCR beta chain is drawn from a study of blood T cell repertoires in COVID-19 (dated by TCRdb to the early 2020s). For context, the study as a whole: Collaborator samples came from the United States, Italy and Spain and covered acute and convalescent phases of COVID-19. The material from the prospective study consisted of cDNA or gDNA derived from T cells, B-cell-depleted T cells, or PBMCs. Subjects who had been exposed to COVID-19, were actively infected with it, or had recovered from it provided the deeply sampled blood TCRbeta repertoires that made up the dataset. The repertoires were made available in a free public database intended to serve as a resource for research on the immune response to SARS-CoV-2. The samples were drawn from two sources: the first 160 participants of the ongoing ImmuneRACE study, and about 1,300 subjects contributed by 6 global collaborators. A de-identified subject ID, COVID-19 status, age in years and sex were almost always included in the sample metadata. HLA class I and class II types, where available, came from metadata supplied by the sample provider rather than from assay-based typing. Study-wide conclusions, independent of this receptor: Clinical and demographic metadata were provided uncurated, with the amount varying by source and participant.

V is shortened by 4 bases, J by 12 bases, and the region joining them spans 18 bases. Looking up the germline V gene (reference sequence) yields CDR1 SEHNR and CDR2 FQNEAQ. Spanning cysteine to phenylalanine, the CDR3 consists of 13 amino acids. Only the CDR3 part of the read is kept: 39 bases, read in frame from the first base. The immunoSEQ Assay, a bias-controlled multiplex PCR, was used to amplify TCRbeta CDR3 regions from genomic DNA. In the authors' own workflow: The number of nucleated cells in each sample was estimated by amplification of reference gene primers within the assay. To quantify the absolute abundance of each unique TCRbeta CDR3 rearrangement, sequence reads were collapsed and filtered. For each sample, productive Simpson clonality was calculated as the square root of Simpson's diversity index across productive rearrangements. TCRdb took over this immuneACCESS table, retaining in-frame rearrangements with V and J assigned. Such tables are incomplete; in checked studies, under half of the missing clones stem from an unresolved V gene, and the remainder is unexplained. V and J calls and clone size come straight from that table; D and trimming were deduced from the DNA. This sample holds roughly 700,000 clones; approximately 90% were observed only once. The ten largest clones add up to approximately 0.25% of the sample.

A note on this clone: The target of this receptor is not known. No base quality information exists; no much larger clone differs at one position.

Whole blood was collected in K2EDTA tubes by collaborating institutions according to the institutions' own protocols. For TCRbeta analysis, collaborators shipped samples in one of three forms: frozen whole blood, isolated PBMCs, or DNA extracted from either of those sample types. The sequencing input was peripheral blood. Rearrangement joined TRBV7-9 to TRBJ1-1; the D gene is possibly TRBD1, with 6 bases matching. The sequence was collected from a woman in her late teens or twenties with acute or convalescent COVID-19. CDR3 region: CASSSRDIYITFF. The sequence in DNA is TGTGCCAGCAGCTCCCGGGACATTTATATAACTTTCTTT.